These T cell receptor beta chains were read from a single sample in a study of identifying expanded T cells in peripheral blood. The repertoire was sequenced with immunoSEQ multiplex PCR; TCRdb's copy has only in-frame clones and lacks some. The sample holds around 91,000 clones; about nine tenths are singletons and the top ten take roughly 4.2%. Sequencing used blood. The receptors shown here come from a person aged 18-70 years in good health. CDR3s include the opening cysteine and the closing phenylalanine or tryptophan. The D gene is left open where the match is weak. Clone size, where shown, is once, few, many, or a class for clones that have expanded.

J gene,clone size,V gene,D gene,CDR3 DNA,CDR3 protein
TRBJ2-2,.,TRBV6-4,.,TGTGCCAGCAGTGAGACTGAAACCGGGGAGCTGTTTTTT,CASSETETGELFF
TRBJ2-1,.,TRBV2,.,TGTGCCAGCAGTGAACGTCGGGACAAAATTTACAATGAGCAGTTCTTC,CASSERRDKIYNEQFF
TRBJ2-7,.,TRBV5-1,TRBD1,TGCGCCAGCTCAACCCGGGACAGCCTTGCCTACGAGCAGTACTTC,CASSTRDSLAYEQYF
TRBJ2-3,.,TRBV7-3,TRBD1,TGTGCCAGCAGCTCCACACCGGGACAGGGCCTAGATACGCAGTATTTT,CASSSTPGQGLDTQYF
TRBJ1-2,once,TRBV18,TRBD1,TGTGCCAGCTCACCCAACGGACAGGGGGCGGCCTATGGCTACACCTTC,CASSPNGQGAAYGYTF
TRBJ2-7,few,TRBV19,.,TGTGCCAGTAGTTATTTTGGCGAGCAGTACTTC,CASSYFGEQYF
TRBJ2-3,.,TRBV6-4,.,TGTGCCAGCAGTGACTCATTGGGATGGGCGCAGTATTTT,CASSDSLGWAQYF
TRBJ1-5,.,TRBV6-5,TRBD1,TGTGCCAGCAGTCCCGGGACAGAGCATCAGCCCCAGCATTTT,CASSPGTEHQPQHF
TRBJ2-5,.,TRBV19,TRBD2,TGTGCCAGTAGTACCCTGGGGCTAGCGGGAAAAGTGGAGACCCAGTACTTC,CASSTLGLAGKVETQYF
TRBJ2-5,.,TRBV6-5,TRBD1,TGTGCCAGCAGATCAAACAGGGGCCAGACCCAGTACTTC,CASRSNRGQTQYF
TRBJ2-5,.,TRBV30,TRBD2,TGTGCCTGGAGTGCAAGTACGCTAGCGGGAAAAGAGACCCAGTACTTC,CAWSASTLAGKETQYF
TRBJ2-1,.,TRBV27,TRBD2,TGTGCCAGCAGTTTAGCGGGAGGCTACAATGAGCAGTTCTTC,CASSLAGGYNEQFF
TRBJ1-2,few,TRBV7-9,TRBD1,TGTGCCAGCAGCTTAGACAGGGGTTATGGCTACACCTTC,CASSLDRGYGYTF
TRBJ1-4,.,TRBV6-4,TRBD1,TGTGCCAGCAGTGACTCAGGGGGCGCTGAAAAACTGTTTTTT,CASSDSGGAEKLFF
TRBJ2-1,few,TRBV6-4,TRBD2,TGTGCCAGCAGTGACTCGAGAGCGGGGGTATCACGCGAGCAGTTCTTC,CASSDSRAGVSREQFF
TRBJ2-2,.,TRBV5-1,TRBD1,TGCGCCAGCAGCTCCAGGACAGGGAGAAGCACCGGGGAGCTGTTTTTT,CASSSRTGRSTGELFF
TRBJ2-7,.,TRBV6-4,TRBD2,TGTGCCACCGCCGTCAGCGGGGATACCTACGAGCAGTACTTC,CATAVSGDTYEQYF
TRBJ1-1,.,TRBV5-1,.,TGCGCCAGCAGCTTGAAGGGGAACACTGAAGCTTTCTTT,CASSLKGNTEAFF
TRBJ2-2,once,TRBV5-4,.,TGTGCCAGCAGCCCGAGTGGGGGGGCGAGTGACACCGGGGAGCTGTTTTTT,CASSPSGGASDTGELFF
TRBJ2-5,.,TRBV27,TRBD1,TGTGCCAGCCGTCGGGACAGCCAAGAGACCCAGTACTTC,CASRRDSQETQYF
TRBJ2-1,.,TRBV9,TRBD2,TGTGCCAGCAGCGTAGTGGGACTAGCCAATGAGCAGTTCTTC,CASSVVGLANEQFF
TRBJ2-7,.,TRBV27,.,TGTGCCAGCAGCCGGGACCGAGCCTACGAGCAGTACTTC,CASSRDRAYEQYF
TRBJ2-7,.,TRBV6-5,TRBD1,TGTGCCAGCAGTTATGGGGACAGGGTCCACGAGCAGTACTTC,CASSYGDRVHEQYF
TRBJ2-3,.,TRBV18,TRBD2,TGTGCCAGCTCACCAGGGACTAGCGGCGTCACAGATACGCAGTATTTT,CASSPGTSGVTDTQYF
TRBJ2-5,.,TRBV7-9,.,TGTGCCAGCAGCTACTACAGGGTAGACCAAGAGACCCAGTACTTC,CASSYYRVDQETQYF
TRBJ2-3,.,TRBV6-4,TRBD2,TGTGCCAGCAGTACCGGGACTAGCGAGGCAGATACGCAGTATTTT,CASSTGTSEADTQYF